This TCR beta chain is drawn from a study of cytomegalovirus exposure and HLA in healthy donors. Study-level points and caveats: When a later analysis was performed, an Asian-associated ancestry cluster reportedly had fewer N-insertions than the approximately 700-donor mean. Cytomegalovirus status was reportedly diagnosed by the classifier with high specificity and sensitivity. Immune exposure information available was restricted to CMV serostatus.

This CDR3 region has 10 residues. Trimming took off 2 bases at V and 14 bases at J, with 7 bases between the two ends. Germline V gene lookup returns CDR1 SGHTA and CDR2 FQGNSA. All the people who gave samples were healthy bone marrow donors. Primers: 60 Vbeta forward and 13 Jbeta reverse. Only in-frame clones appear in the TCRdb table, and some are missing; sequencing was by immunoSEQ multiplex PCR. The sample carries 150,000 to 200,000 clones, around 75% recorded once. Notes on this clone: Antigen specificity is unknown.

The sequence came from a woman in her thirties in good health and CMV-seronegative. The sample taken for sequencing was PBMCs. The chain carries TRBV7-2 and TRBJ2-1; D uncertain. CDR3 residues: CASSLSPKFF. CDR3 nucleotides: TGTGCCAGCAGCTTAAGCCCCAAGTTCTTC.